Following are 6 T cell receptor beta chains from one sample sequenced in a study of blood T cell repertoires in COVID-19. TCRdb's copy holds only in-frame clones and misses some; the assay was immunoSEQ multiplex PCR. The sample holds approximately 210,000 clones; roughly four fifths are singletons and the top ten take 9.5% to 15%. The sequencing input was peripheral blood. These receptors were obtained from a woman aged 40 to 49 with acute or convalescent COVID-19.

J is TRBJ2-1 and V is TRBV7-3; 10 bases are a match to TRBD1. The CDR3 contains 15 residues. CDR1 and CDR2 (germline): SGHTA, FQGTGA. V lost 3 bases, J lost 4 bases, and 3 bases stayed unmatched. The CDR3 DNA sequence: TGTGCCAGCAGCTTCGACAGGGGGCCATACAATGAGCAGTTCTTC. It is translated as CASSFDRGPYNEQFF.

This rearrangement joins TRBV2 to TRBJ2-1; 8 bases agree with TRBD1. Trimming at V came to 8 bases and at J to 9 bases, leaving 15 bases not matched to a gene. The CDR3 has 15 residues. Germline loops: CDR1 SNHLY, CDR2 FYNNEI. CDR3 in amino acids: CASAEGDRSTGEQFF. The CDR3 nucleotides are TGTGCCAGCGCCGAGGGGGACAGGTCAACCGGTGAGCAGTTCTTC.

V is TRBV19 and J is TRBJ1-1; TRBD1 matches 7 bases. CDR1 is LNHDA and CDR2 is SQIVND in the germline V gene (reference sequence). The CDR3 loop spans 14 amino acids. Trimming removed 4 bases from V and 3 bases from J; junction bases left unmatched: 5. CDR3 DNA: TGTGCCAGTAGTACCATAGACAGGGACACTGAAGCTTTCTTT. This codes for CASSTIDRDTEAFF.

V is TRBV3-1 (or the pseudogene TRBV3-2) and J is TRBJ2-7, with D hard to call. Between the trimmed V and J ends, which lost 1 base and 0 bases, there was a span of 7 bases. This CDR3 contains 14 residues. From germline, CDR1 is LGHDT and CDR2 YNNKEL (reference sequence). In DNA, the CDR3 is TGTGCCAGCAGCCAAGTCGCCAGCTCCTACGAGCAGTACTTC. This sequence encodes CASSQVASSYEQYF.

The V gene is TRBV9, the J gene TRBJ2-1, with no clear D. V lost 4 bases and J 4 bases, leaving 15 bases between the germline ends. Looked up from germline, CDR1 is SGDLS and CDR2 is YYNGEE. The CDR3 length is 15 residues. CDR3 amino acids: CASSPKLGAYNEQFF. CDR3 DNA sequence: TGTGCCAGCAGCCCGAAGCTCGGAGCTTACAATGAGCAGTTCTTC. Full variable domain (remainder filled in from reference TRBV9 and TRBJ2-1): DSGVTQTPKHLITATGQRVTLRCSPRSGDLSVYWYQQSLDQGLQFLIQYYNGEERAKGNILERFSAQQFPDLHSELNLSSLELGDSALYFCASSPKLGAYNEQFFGPGTRLTVL.

The V call is TRBV4-1, the J call TRBJ2-7; the D gene is possibly TRBD2 (5 bases). V lost 2 bases, J lost 2 bases, and 13 bases lay in between. The germline V gene has CDR1 MGHRA and CDR2 YSYEKL. This CDR3 is built from 15 residues. The chain's CDR3 is CASSQPGYGTYEQYF. CDR3 bases: TGCGCCAGCAGCCAACCGGGGTATGGTACCTACGAGCAGTACTTC.